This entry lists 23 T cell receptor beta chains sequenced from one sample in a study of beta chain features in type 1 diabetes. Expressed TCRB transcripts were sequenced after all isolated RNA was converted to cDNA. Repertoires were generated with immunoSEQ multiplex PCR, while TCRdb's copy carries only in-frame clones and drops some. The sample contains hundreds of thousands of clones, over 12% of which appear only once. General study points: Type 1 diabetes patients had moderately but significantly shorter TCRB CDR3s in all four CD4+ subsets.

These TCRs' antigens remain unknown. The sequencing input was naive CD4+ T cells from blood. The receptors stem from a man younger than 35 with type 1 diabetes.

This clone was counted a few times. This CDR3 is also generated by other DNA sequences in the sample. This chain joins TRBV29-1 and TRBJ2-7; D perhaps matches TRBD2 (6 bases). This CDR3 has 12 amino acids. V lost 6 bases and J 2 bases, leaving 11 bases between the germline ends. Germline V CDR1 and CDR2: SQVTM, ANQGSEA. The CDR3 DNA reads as TGCAGCGTGGGGGGAGAACCCTACGAGCAGTACTTC. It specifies CSVGGEPYEQYF.

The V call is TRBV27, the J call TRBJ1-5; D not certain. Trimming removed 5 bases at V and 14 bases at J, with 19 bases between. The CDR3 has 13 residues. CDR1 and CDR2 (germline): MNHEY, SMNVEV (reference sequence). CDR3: CASSETRAAVEHF. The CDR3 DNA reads TGTGCCAGCAGTGAAACCCGGGCCGCAGTCGAGCATTTT.

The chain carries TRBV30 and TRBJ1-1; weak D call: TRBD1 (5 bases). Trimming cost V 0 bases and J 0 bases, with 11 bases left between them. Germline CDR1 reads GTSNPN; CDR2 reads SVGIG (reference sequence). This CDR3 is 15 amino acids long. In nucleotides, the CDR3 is TGTGCCTGGAGTGTATTAGGGGCCCTGAACACTGAAGCTTTCTTT. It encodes CAWSVLGALNTEAFF.

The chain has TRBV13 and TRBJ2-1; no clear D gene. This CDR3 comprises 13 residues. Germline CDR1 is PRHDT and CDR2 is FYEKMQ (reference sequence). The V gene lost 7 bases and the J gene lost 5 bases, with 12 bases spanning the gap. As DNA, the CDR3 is TGTGCCAGCATCCGGATGGCTCACAATGAGCAGTTCTTC. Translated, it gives CASIRMAHNEQFF.

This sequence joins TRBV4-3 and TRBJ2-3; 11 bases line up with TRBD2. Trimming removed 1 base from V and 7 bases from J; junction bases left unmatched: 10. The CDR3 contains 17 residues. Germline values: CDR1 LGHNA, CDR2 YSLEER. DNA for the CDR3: TGCGCCAGCAGCCAAGTTGCTAGCGGGGGGACAATGCATACGCAGTATTTT. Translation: CASSQVASGGTMHTQYF.

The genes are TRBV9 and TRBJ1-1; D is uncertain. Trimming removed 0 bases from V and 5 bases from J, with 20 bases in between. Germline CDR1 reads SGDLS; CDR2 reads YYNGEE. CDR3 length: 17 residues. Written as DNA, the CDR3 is TGTGCCAGCAGCGTAGCCGAAGGCACCTTCATGGGGACTGAAGCTTTCTTT. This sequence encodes CASSVAEGTFMGTEAFF.

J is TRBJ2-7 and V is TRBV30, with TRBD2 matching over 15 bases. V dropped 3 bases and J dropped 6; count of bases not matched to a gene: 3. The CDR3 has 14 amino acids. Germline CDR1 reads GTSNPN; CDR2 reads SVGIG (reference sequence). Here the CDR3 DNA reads TGTGCCTGGAGCACGGGACTAGCGGGAGGCGAGCAGTACTTC. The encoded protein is CAWSTGLAGGEQYF.

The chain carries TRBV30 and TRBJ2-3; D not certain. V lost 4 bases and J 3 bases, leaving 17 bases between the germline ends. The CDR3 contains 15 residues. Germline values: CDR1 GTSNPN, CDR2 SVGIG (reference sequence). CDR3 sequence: CAWNSFLGRTDTQYF. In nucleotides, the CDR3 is TGTGCCTGGAATTCTTTTCTAGGGCGGACAGATACGCAGTATTTT.

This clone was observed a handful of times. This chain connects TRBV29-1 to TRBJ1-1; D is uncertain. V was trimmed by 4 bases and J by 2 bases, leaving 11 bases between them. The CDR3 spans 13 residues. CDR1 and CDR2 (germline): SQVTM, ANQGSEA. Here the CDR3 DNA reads TGCAGCGTTGGGAGGCGGCCCAACACTGAAGCTTTCTTT. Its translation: CSVGRRPNTEAFF.

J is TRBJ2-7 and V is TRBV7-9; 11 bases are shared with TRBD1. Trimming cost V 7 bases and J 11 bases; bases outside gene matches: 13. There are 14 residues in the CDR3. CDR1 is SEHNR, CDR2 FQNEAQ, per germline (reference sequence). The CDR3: CASIPGQGVHGKYF. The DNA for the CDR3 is TGTGCCAGCATCCCGGGACAGGGGGTCCACGGAAAGTACTTC.

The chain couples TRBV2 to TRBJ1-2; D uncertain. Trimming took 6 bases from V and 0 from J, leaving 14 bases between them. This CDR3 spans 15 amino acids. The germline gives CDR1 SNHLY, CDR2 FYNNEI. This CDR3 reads CASSPEIQANYGYTF. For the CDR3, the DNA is TGTGCCAGCAGCCCCGAGATACAAGCTAACTATGGCTACACCTTC.

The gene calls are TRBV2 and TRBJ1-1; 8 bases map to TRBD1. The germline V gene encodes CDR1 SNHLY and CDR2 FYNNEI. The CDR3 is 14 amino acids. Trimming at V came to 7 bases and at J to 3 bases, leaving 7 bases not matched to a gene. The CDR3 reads CASKGQGRDTEAFF. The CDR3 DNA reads TGTGCCAGCAAAGGACAGGGTCGGGACACTGAAGCTTTCTTT.

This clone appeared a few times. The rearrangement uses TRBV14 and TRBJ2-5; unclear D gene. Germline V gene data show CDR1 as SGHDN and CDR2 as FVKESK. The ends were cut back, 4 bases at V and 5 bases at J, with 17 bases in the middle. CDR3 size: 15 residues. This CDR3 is CASSPNFGVRETQYF. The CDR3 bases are TGTGCCAGCAGCCCTAACTTTGGGGTCCGGGAGACCCAGTACTTC. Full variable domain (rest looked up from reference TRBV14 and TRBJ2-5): EAGVTQFPSHSVIEKGQTVTLRCDPISGHDNLYWYRRVMGKEIKFLLHFVKESKQDESGMPNNRFLAERTGGTYSTLKVQPAELEDSGVYFCASSPNFGVRETQYFGPGTRLLVL.

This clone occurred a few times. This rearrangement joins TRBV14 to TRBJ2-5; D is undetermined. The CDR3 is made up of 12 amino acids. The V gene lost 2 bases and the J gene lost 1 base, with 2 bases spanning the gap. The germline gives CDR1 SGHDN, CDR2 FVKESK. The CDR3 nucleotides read TGTGCCAGCAGCCAATCCCAAGAGACCCAGTACTTC. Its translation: CASSQSQETQYF.

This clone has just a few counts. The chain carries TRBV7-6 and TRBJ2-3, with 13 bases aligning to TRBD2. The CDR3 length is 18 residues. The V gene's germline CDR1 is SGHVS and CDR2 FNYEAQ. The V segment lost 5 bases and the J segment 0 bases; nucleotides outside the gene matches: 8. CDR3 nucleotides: TGTGCCAGCAGCCTCACTAGCGGGGGGGCCGGTAGCACAGATACGCAGTATTTT. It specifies CASSLTSGGAGSTDTQYF.

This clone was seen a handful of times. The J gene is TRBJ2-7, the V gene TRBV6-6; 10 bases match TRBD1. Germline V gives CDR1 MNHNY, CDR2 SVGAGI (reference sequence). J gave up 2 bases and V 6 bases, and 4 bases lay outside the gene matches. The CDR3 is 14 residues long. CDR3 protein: CASSPGQGTYEQYF. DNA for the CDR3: TGTGCCAGCAGCCCGGGACAGGGGACCTACGAGCAGTACTTC.

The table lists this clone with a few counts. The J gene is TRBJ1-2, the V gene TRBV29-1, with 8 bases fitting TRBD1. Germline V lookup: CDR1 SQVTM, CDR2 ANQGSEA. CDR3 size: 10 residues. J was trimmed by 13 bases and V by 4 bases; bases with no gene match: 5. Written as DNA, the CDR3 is TGCAGCGTTGGGGACAGGTTGGGCACCTTC. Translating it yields CSVGDRLGTF.

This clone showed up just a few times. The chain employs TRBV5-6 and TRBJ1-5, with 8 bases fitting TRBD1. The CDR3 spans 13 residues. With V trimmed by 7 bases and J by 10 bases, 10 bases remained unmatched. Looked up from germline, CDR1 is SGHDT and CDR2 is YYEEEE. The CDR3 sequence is CASFRTGSGPQHF. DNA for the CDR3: TGTGCCAGCTTTAGGACAGGGAGTGGACCCCAGCATTTT. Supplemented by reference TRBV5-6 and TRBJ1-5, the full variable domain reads DAGVTQSPTHLIKTRGQQVTLRCSPKSGHDTVSWYQQALGQGPQFIFQYYEEEERQRGNFPDRFSGHQFPNYSSELNVNALLLGDSALYLCASFRTGSGPQHFGDGTRLSIL.

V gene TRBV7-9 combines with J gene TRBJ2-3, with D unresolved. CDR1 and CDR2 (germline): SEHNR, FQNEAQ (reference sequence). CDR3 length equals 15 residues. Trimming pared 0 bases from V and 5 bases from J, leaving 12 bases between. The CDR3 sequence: CASSLASLVGDTQYF. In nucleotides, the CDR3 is TGTGCCAGCAGCTTAGCAAGCTTAGTCGGAGATACGCAGTATTTT.

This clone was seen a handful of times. The CDR3 protein is CAWSGRSGEITDTQYF. Here the CDR3 DNA reads TGTGCCTGGAGTGGGAGGTCAGGAGAAATCACAGATACGCAGTATTTT. The genes are TRBV30 and TRBJ2-3; D may be TRBD2 (5 bases). V lost 1 base and J 2 bases, leaving 16 bases between the germline ends. Germline V lookup: CDR1 GTSNPN, CDR2 SVGIG (reference sequence). This CDR3 spans 16 amino acids.

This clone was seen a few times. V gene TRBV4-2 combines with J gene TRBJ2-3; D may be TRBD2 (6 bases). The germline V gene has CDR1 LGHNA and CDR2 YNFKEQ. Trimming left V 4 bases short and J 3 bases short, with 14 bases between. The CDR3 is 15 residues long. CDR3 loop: CASSLGAGRTDTQYF. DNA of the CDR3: TGTGCCAGCAGCCTGGGCGCGGGGAGGACAGATACGCAGTATTTT.

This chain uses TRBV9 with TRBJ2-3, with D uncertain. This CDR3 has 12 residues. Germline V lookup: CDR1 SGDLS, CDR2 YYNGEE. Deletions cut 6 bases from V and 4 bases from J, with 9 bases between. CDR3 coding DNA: TGTGCCAGCACCTCGGCCCCAGATACGCAGTATTTT. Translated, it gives CASTSAPDTQYF.

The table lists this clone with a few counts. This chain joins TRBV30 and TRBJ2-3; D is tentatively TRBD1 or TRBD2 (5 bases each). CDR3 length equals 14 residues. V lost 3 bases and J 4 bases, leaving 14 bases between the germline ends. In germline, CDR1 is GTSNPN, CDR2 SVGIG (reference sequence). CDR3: CAWRRGVGADTQYF. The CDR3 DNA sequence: TGTGCCTGGAGGAGAGGGGTCGGGGCAGATACGCAGTATTTT.